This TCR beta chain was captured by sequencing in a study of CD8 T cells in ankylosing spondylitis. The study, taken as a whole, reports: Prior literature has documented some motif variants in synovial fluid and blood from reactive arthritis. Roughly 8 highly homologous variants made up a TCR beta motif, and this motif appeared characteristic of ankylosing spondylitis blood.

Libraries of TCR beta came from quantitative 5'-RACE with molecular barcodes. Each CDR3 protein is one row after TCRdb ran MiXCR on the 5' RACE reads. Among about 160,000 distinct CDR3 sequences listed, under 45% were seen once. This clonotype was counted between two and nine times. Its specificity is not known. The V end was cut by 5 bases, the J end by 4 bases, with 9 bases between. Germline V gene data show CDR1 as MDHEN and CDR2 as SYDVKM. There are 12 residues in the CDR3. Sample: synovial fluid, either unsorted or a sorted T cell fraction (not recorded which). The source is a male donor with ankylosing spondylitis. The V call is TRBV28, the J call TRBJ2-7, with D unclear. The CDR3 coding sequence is TGTGCCAGCAGTCCTACGCTTTACGAGCAGTACTTC. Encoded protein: CASSPTLYEQYF.